This TCR beta chain was identified during a study of blood T cell repertoires in COVID-19. Whole-study context: Researchers got acute and convalescent COVID-19 samples from the United States, Italy and Spain. In each case, the material was cDNA or gDNA derived from T cells, B-cell-depleted T cells, or PBMCs.

This CDR3 contains 16 residues. Repertoires were generated with immunoSEQ multiplex PCR, while TCRdb's copy carries only in-frame clones and drops some. The sample records about 180,000 clones, about 87% being singletons. The sample consisted of peripheral blood. This clonotype originated in a woman aged 30 to 39 with acute or convalescent COVID-19. This sequence joins TRBV21-1 and TRBJ2-7; the tabulated D call, TRBD1, remains unverified against the DNA. TRBV21-1 is assigned pseudogene status. DNA for the CDR3: TGTGCCAGCAGCAACGTCAGGGCGTCTGGGGTTTACGAGCAGTACTTC. It translates to CASSNVRASGVYEQYF.